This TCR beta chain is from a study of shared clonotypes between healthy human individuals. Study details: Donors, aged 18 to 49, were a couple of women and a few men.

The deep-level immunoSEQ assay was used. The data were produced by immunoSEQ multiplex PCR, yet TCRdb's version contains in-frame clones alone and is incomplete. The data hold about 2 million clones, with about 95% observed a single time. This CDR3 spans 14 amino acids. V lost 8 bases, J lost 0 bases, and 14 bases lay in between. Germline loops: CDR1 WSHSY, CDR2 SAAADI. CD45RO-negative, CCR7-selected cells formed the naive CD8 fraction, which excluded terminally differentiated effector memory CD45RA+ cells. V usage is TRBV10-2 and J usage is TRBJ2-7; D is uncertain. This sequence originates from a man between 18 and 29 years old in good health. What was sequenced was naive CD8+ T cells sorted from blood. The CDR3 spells CASQVSSHSYEQYF. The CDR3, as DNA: TGCGCCAGCCAGGTCTCCTCCCACTCCTACGAGCAGTACTTC.